A selection of T cell receptor beta chains follows, all from one sample in a study of blood T cell repertoires in COVID-19. The protocol was immunoSEQ multiplex PCR, while the TCRdb copy is restricted to in-frame clones and leaves out a portion. This sample has approximately 190,000 clones; around 87% occur once, and the top ten carry 20% to 25%. The specimen sequenced was PBMCs or T cells enriched from blood (not recorded which). All receptors derive from a woman in her forties in a cohort exposed to, infected with or recovered from COVID-19 (not recorded which). Both conserved end residues are part of each CDR3. The D gene is left open where the match is weak. Rows give clone size only sometimes, using once, few, many, or a class for an expanded clone.

>NA|TRBD1|TRBJ1-2|TRBV11-2
CASSPRTGGNYGYTF
TGTGCCAGCAGCCCCCGGACAGGGGGCAACTATGGCTACACCTTC
>NA|NA|TRBJ1-4|TRBV28
CASSPPGRSNEKLFF
TGTGCCAGCAGTCCTCCAGGGAGGTCTAATGAAAAACTGTTTTTT
>few|NA|TRBJ1-2|TRBV6-5
CASRLGGRGDYTF
TGTGCCAGCAGACTGGGGGGTCGAGGCGACTACACCTTC
>NA|NA|TRBJ2-5|TRBV13
CASSVKQIRETQYF
TGTGCCAGCAGCGTAAAACAGATCCGGGAGACCCAGTACTTC
>NA|NA|TRBJ2-3|TRBV7-2
CASSPNTDTQYF
TGTGCCAGCAGCCCCAACACAGATACGCAGTATTTT
>NA|TRBD1|TRBJ1-5|TRBV6-2/TRBV6-3
CASSPGTGGNQPQHF
TGTGCCAGCAGTCCCGGGACAGGGGGCAATCAGCCCCAGCATTTT
>NA|NA|TRBJ2-5|TRBV18
CASSPAEGDRGTQYF
TGTGCCAGCTCACCAGCAGAGGGGGACCGAGGGACCCAGTACTTC
>NA|NA|TRBJ2-1|TRBV4-2
CASSSRQGPYNEQFF
TGTGCCAGCAGTTCAAGGCAGGGTCCTTACAATGAGCAGTTCTTC
>NA|NA|TRBJ2-7|TRBV5-6
CASSFQNPYEQYF
TGTGCCAGCAGCTTCCAAAATCCCTACGAGCAGTACTTC
>NA|NA|TRBJ1-5|TRBV11-2
CASSLAGDNQPQHF
TGTGCCAGCAGCTTGGCAGGGGATAATCAGCCCCAGCATTTT
>NA|NA|TRBJ2-3|TRBV19
CATGAGITDTQYF
TGTGCCACAGGGGCCGGGATCACAGATACGCAGTATTTT
>NA|TRBD1|TRBJ1-2|TRBV27
CASGGTGGPKNYGYTF
TGTGCCAGCGGCGGGACAGGCGGACCCAAAAACTATGGCTACACCTTC
>NA|NA|TRBJ1-6|TRBV25-1
CASRSRQDNSPLHF
TGTGCCAGCAGAAGTCGACAGGATAATTCACCCCTCCACTTT
>NA|NA|TRBJ2-5|TRBV5-8
CASSDAGTGAKTQYF
TGTGCCAGCAGCGACGCCGGGACTGGGGCCAAGACCCAGTACTTC
>NA|NA|TRBJ1-4|TRBV28
CASSSRDTGTNEKLFF
TGTGCCAGCAGTTCGAGGGACACAGGAACTAATGAAAAACTGTTTTTT
>NA|NA|TRBJ1-3|TRBV6-1
CASSEWPGNTIYF
TGTGCCAGCAGTGAATGGCCGGGAAACACCATATATTTT
>NA|TRBD1|TRBJ1-2|TRBV9
CASRRTGGMNYGYTF
TGTGCCAGCAGAAGGACAGGGGGAATGAACTATGGCTACACCTTC
>NA|NA|TRBJ1-1|TRBV4-1
CASSQDMEATEAFF
TGCGCCAGCAGCCAAGATATGGAGGCTACCGAAGCTTTCTTT
>NA|NA|TRBJ1-1|TRBV27
CASSSSSGTEAFF
TGTGCCAGCAGTTCGTCCTCGGGAACTGAAGCTTTCTTT
>NA|TRBD1|TRBJ1-6|TRBV27
CASSPGTEKPSPLHF
TGTGCCAGCAGTCCGGGGACAGAAAAGCCTTCACCCCTCCACTTT
>NA|TRBD1|TRBJ1-4|TRBV14
CASISDRVPNEKLFF
TGTGCCAGCATTAGTGACAGGGTCCCAAATGAAAAACTGTTTTTT
>NA|NA|TRBJ1-4|TRBV24-1
CAIIADFLWTNEKLFF
TGTGCCATCATAGCGGACTTTTTATGGACTAATGAAAAACTGTTTTTT
>NA|TRBD1|TRBJ1-2|TRBV4-1
CASSQVSSSRTGNGYTF
TGCGCCAGCAGCCAAGTTTCGTCGAGTCGGACAGGGAATGGCTACACCTTC
>NA|TRBD2|TRBJ2-5|TRBV2
CASKLAGAGETQYF
TGTGCCAGCAAATTAGCGGGGGCCGGGGAGACCCAGTACTTC
>many|NA|TRBJ1-1|TRBV5-4
CASSTGQQNTEAFF
TGTGCCAGCAGCACCGGACAGCAGAACACTGAAGCTTTCTTT
>NA|NA|TRBJ1-6|TRBV4-1
CASSLVSSYNSPLHF
TGCGCCAGCAGCCTTGTGAGCTCCTATAATTCACCCCTCCACTTT
>once|NA|TRBJ1-2|TRBV27
CASSRGSGVLGYTF
TGTGCCAGCAGCCGAGGCTCCGGGGTCTTGGGCTACACCTTC
>once|NA|TRBJ1-5|TRBV4-3
CASSQEVRGNQPQHF
TGCGCCAGCAGCCAAGAAGTCCGGGGCAATCAGCCCCAGCATTTT
>NA|NA|TRBJ1-2|TRBV10-3
CASRVGATNYGYTF
TGTGCCAGCAGAGTGGGGGCTACCAACTATGGCTACACCTTC
>NA|TRBD2|TRBJ2-1|TRBV7-9
CASSSSGVNEQFF
TGTGCCAGCAGCTCTAGCGGGGTAAATGAGCAGTTCTTC
>NA|TRBD2|TRBJ2-2|TRBV7-9
CASSLGGLAGTNTGELFF
TGTGCCAGCAGCTTGGGGGGACTAGCGGGAACCAACACCGGGGAGCTGTTTTTT
>NA|TRBD1|TRBJ2-1|TRBV23-1
CASSQDQGQGVYNEQFF
TGCGCCAGCAGTCAGGATCAGGGACAGGGGGTTTACAATGAGCAGTTCTTC
>NA|NA|TRBJ1-1|TRBV7-9
CASSSFGTFNTEAFF
TGTGCCAGCAGCTCCTTCGGGACATTTAACACTGAAGCTTTCTTT